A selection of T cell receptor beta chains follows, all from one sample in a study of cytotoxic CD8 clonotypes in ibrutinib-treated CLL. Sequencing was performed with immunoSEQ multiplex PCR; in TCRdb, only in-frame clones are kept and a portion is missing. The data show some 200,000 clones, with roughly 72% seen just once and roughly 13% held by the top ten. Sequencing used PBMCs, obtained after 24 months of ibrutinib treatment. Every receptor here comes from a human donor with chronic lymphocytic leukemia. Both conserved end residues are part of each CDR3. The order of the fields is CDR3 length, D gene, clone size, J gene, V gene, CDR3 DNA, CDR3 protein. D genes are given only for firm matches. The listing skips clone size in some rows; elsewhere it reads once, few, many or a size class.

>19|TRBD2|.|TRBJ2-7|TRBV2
TGTGCCAGCATCCGACTAGCGGGAACCTTTAGCAGCAAGATCTACGAGCAGTACTTC
CASIRLAGTFSSKIYEQYF
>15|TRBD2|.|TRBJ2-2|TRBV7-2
TGTGCCAGCAGCTGGAGCGGGGGCGCAACCGGGGAGCTGTTTTTT
CASSWSGGATGELFF
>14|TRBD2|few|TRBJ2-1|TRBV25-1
TGTGCCAGCAGGCCAGAGACTAGCCTCGATGAGCAGTTCTTC
CASRPETSLDEQFF
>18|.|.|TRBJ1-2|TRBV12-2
TGTGCAAGTCGCTTACAGGTTGTGGAACCCCTAGCTACCTATGGCTACACCTTC
CASRLQVVEPLATYGYTF
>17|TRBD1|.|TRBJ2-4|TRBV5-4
TGTGCCAGCAGCCGGGACAGGGGGCTGCTAGCCAAAAACATTCAGTACTTC
CASSRDRGLLAKNIQYF
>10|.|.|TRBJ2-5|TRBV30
TGTGCCTGGGGGGACCTCCCTTGGTACTTC
CAWGDLPWYF
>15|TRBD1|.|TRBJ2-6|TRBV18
TGTGCCAGCTCACCGGGACAGGCTGGGGCCAACGTCCTGACTTTC
CASSPGQAGANVLTF
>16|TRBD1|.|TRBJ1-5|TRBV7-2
TGTGCCAGCAGCATAGACGGACAGGGATTCAATCAGCCCCAGCATTTT
CASSIDGQGFNQPQHF
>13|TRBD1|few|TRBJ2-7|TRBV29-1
TGCAGCGTTGGTGGGACAGGAGCCTACGAGCAGTACTTC
CSVGGTGAYEQYF
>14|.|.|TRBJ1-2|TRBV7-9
TGTGCCAGCAGCTCGTCGGGGACCAACTATGGCTACACCTTC
CASSSSGTNYGYTF
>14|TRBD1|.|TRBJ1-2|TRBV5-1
TGCGCCAGCAGCTCACTTCAGGGGGTACATGGCTACACCTTC
CASSSLQGVHGYTF
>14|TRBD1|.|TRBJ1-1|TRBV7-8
TGTGCCAGCAGCCAGGGGACAGGGAACACTGAAGCTTTCTTT
CASSQGTGNTEAFF
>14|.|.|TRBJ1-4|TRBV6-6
TGTGCCAGCAGTTGGGGGACGACTAATGAAAAACTGTTTTTT
CASSWGTTNEKLFF
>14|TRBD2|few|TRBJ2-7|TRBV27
TGTGCCAGCAGTTGGCTAGCGGGCCGTTACGAGCAGTACTTC
CASSWLAGRYEQYF
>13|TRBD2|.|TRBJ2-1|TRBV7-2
TGTGCCAGCAGCCAGACTAGCGGGAGGAGCCTGTTCTTC
CASSQTSGRSLFF
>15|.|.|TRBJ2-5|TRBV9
TGTGCCAGCAGCGTAGGGGCGGGAAACCAAGAGACCCAGTACTTC
CASSVGAGNQETQYF
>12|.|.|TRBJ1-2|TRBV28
TGTGCCAGCAGTTTATCGCGTGGGGGCTACACCTTC
CASSLSRGGYTF